This T cell receptor (beta chain) stems from a study of breast tumors, draining lymph nodes, adjacent tissues. The sample holds many counts of this clonotype. Its antigen remains unidentified. TCRdb called the multiplex PCR reads again in MiXCR, with one record for every CDR3 protein. The sample has some 140,000 distinct CDR3 sequences, 21% seen once. Breast cancer patients provided tissue from their axillary draining lymph nodes. The V gene end was trimmed by 2 bases and the J gene end by 1 base; junction bases not matched to a gene: 8. Germline V gene data show CDR1 as MGHRA and CDR2 as YSYEKL. The CDR3 has 18 amino acids. Study conclusions and caveats: The lymph node origin of tumor T cells was framed as consistent with a hypothesis, not demonstrated. Findings are consistent with lymph node origin and intratumoral expansion of most tumor T cells. Tumor repertoires ranked between lymph nodes and nontumor tissue in diversity, with V and J gene preferences. Luminal-like breast cancer showed significantly greater tumor-nontumor repertoire similarity than basal-like breast cancer did.

The receptor comes from a female donor with breast cancer. Some clones in this sample may be carry-over from other donors' samples. What was sequenced was axillary lymph node tissue. The rearrangement joins TRBV4-1 to TRBJ2-7, with TRBD2 matching 13 bases. The CDR3 loop is CASSQRLAGGSPSYEQYF. The CDR3 DNA reads as TGCGCCAGCAGCCAACGACTAGCGGGAGGCTCACCTTCCTACGAGCAGTACTTC.